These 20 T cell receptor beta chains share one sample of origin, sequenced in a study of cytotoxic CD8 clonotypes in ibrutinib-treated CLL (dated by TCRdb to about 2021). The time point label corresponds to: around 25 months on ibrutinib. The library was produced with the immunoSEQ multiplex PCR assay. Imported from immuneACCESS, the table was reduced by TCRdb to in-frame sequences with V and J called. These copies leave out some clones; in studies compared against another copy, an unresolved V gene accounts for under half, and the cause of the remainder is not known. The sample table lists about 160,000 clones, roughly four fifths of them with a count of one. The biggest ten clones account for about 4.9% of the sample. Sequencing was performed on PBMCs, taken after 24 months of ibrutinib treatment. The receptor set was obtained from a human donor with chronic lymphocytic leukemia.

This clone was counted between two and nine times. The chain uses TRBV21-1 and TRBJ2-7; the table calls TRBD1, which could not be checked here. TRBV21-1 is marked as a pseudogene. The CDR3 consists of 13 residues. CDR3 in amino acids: CASSGDRSYEQYF. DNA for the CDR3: TGTGCCAGCAGCGGGGACAGGTCCTACGAGCAGTACTTC.

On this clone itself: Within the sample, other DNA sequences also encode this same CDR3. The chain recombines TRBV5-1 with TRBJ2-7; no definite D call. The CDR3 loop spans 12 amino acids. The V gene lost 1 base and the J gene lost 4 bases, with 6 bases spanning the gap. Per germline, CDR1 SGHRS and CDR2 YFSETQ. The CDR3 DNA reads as TGCGCCAGCAGCTTGACCGGATACGAGCAGTACTTC. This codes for CASSLTGYEQYF.

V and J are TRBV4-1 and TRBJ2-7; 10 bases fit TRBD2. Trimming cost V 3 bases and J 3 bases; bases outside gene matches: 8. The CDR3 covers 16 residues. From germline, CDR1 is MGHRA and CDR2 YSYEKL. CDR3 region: CASSQERGGDYYEQYF. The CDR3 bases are TGCGCCAGCAGCCAGGAGCGGGGGGGCGACTACTACGAGCAGTACTTC.

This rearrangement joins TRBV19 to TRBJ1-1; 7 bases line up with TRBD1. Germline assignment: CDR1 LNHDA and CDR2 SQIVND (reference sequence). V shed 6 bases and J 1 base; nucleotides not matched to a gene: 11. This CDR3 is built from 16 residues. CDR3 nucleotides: TGTGCCAGTAGGAAGACAGGGAACCGCCGGAACACTGAAGCTTTCTTT. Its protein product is CASRKTGNRRNTEAFF. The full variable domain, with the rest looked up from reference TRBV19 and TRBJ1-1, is DGGITQSPKYLFRKEGQNVTLSCEQNLNHDAMYWYRQDPGQGLRLIYYSQIVNDFQKGDIAEGYSVSREKKESFPLTVTSAQKNPTAFYLCASRKTGNRRNTEAFFGQGTRLTVV.

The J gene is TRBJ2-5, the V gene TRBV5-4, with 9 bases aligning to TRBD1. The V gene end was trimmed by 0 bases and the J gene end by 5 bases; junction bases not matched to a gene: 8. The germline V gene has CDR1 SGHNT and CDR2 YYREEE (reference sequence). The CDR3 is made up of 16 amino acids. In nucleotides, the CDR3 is TGTGCCAGCAGCTTGGCCCGGGACAGGGTGCGGGAGACCCAGTACTTC. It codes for CASSLARDRVRETQYF.

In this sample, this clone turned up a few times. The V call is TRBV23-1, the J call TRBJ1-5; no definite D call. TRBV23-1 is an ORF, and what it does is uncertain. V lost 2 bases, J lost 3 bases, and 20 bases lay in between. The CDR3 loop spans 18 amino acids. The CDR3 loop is CASSQPAPRGPNNQPQHF. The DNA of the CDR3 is TGCGCCAGCAGTCAACCAGCCCCCCGAGGTCCTAACAATCAGCCCCAGCATTTT.

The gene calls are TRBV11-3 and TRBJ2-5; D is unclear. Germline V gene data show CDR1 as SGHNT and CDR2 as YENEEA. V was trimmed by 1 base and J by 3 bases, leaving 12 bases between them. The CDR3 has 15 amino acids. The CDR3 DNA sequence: TGTGCCAGCAGCTTAGGCCTCACCGCAAAAGAGACCCAGTACTTC. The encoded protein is CASSLGLTAKETQYF.

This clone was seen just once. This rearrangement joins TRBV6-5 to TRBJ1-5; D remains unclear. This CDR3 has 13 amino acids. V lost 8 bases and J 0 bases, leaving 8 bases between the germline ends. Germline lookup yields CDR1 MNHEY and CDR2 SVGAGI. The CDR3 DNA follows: TGTGCCAGCTCCCCCGATAGCAATCAGCCCCAGCATTTT. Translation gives CASSPDSNQPQHF.

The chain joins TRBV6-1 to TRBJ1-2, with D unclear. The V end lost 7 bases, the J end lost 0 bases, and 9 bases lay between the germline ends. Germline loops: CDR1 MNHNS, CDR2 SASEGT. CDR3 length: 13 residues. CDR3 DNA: TGTGCCAGCACCCCGGTCACTAACTATGGCTACACCTTC. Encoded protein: CASTPVTNYGYTF.

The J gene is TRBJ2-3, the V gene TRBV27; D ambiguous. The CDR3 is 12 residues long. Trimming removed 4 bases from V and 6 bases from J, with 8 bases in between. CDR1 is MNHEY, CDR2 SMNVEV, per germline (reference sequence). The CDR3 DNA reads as TGTGCCAGCAGTTACGGGTTGGATACGCAGTATTTT. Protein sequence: CASSYGLDTQYF.

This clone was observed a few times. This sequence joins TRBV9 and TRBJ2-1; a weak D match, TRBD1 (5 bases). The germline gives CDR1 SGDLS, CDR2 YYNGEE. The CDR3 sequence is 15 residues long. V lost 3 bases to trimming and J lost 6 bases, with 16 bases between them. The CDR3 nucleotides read TGTGCCAGCAGCGGCGACCCCTTAAGGGGCAATGAGCAGTTCTTC. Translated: CASSGDPLRGNEQFF.

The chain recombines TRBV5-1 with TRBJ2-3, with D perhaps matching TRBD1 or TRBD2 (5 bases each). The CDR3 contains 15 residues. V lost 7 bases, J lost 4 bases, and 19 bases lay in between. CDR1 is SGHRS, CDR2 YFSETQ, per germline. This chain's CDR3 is CASSSEGRAADTQYF. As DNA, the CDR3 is TGCGCCAGCTCCAGTGAGGGGAGAGCCGCAGATACGCAGTATTTT. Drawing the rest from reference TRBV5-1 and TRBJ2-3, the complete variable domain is KAGVTQTPRYLIKTRGQQVTLSCSPISGHRSVSWYQQTPGQGLQFLFEYFSETQRNKGNFPGRFSGRQFSNSRSEMNVSTLELGDSALYLCASSSEGRAADTQYFGPGTRLTVL.

The CDR3 nucleotides read TGTGCCAGCAGCTTTTCCCGGAACTACAATGAGCAGTTCTTC. It codes for CASSFSRNYNEQFF. V is TRBV7-2 and J is TRBJ2-1; no clear D. The V end lost 3 bases, the J end lost 3 bases, and 9 bases lay between the germline ends. The CDR3 length is 14 residues. The germline gives CDR1 SGHTA, CDR2 FQGNSA.

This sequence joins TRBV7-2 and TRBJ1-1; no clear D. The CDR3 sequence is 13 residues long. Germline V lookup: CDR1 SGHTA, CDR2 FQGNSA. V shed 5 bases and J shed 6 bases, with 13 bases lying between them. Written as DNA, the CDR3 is TGTGCCAGCAGCACCTATCAGGTACCTGAAGCTTTCTTT. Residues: CASSTYQVPEAFF. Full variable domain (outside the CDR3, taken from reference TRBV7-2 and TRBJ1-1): GAGVSQSPSNKVTEKGKDVELRCDPISGHTALYWYRQSLGQGLEFLIYFQGNSAPDKSGLPSDRFSAERTGGSVSTLTIQRTQQEDSAVYLCASSTYQVPEAFFGQGTRLTVV.

CDR3 bases: TGTGCCAGCAGCGAGACAGGGTTGAACACCGGGGAGCTGTTTTTT. Translated, it gives CASSETGLNTGELFF. The chain is built from TRBV2 and TRBJ2-2; 7 bases fit TRBD1. The CDR3 extends over 15 amino acids. The trim removed 6 bases at V and 1 base at J, leaving 5 bases unmatched. Germline loops: CDR1 SNHLY, CDR2 FYNNEI. Full variable domain (missing parts from reference TRBV2 and TRBJ2-2): EPEVTQTPSHQVTQMGQEVILRCVPISNHLYFYWYRQILGQKVEFLVSFYNNEISEKSEIFDDQFSVERPDGSNFTLKIRSTKLEDSAMYFCASSETGLNTGELFFGEGSRLTVL.

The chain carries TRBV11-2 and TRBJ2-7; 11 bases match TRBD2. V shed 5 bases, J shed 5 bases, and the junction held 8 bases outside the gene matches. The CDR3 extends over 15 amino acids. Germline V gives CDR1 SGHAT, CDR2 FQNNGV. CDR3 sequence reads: CASSTSGTSGHEQYF. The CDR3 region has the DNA TGTGCCAGCAGCACGTCCGGGACTAGCGGTCACGAGCAGTACTTC.

For the CDR3, the DNA is TGTGCCAGCAACCCGACAGGGGTGAACACCGGGGAGCTGTTTTTT. Its translation is CASNPTGVNTGELFF. This chain joins TRBV6-1 and TRBJ2-2; 8 bases match TRBD1. Germline V CDR1 and CDR2: MNHNS, SASEGT. This CDR3 is 15 amino acids long. V trimming: 7 bases; J trimming: 1 base; junction bases outside the gene matches: 5.

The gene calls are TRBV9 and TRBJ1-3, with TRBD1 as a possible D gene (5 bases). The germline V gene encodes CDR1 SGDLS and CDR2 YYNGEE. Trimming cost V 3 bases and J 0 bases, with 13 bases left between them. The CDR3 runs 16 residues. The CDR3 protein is CASSAPGLNSGNTIYF. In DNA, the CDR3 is TGTGCCAGCAGCGCCCCGGGGCTTAACTCTGGAAACACCATATATTTT.

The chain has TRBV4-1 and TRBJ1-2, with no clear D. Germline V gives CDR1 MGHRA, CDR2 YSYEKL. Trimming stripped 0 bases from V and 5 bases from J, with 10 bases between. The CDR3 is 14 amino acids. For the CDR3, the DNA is TGCGCCAGCAGCCAAGATAACACACCTTATGGCTACACCTTC. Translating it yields CASSQDNTPYGYTF.

CDR3 in amino acids: CASSVEGTPGELFF. Written as DNA, the CDR3 is TGTGCCAGCAGTGTTGAGGGAACTCCCGGGGAGCTGTTTTTT. This chain joins TRBV2 and TRBJ2-2; D possibly corresponds to TRBD2 (5 bases). V was cut by 4 bases and J by 6 bases, with 12 bases left in between. The CDR3 length is 14 residues. Germline CDR1 SNHLY, CDR2 FYNNEI.